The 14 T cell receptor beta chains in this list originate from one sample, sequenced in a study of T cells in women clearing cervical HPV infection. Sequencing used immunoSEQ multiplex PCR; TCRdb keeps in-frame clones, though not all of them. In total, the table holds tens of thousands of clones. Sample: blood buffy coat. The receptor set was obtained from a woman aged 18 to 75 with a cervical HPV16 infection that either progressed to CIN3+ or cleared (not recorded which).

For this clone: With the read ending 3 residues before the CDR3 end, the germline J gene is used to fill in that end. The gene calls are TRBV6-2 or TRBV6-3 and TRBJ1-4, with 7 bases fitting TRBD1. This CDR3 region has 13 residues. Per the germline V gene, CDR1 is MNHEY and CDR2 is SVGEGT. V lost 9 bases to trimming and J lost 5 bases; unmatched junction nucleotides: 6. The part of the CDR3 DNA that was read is TGTGCCAGTGGGGACAGCTTAAATGAAAAA. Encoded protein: CASGDSLNEK. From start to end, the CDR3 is CASGDSLNEKLFF.

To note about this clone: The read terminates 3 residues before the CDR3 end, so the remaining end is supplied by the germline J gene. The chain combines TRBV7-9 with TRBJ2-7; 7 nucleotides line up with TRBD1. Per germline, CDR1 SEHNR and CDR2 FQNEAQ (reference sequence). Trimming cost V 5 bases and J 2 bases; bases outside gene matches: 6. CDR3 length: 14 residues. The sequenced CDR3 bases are TGTGCCAGCAGCCGAGGGGGCAGTACCTACGAG. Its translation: CASSRGGSTYE. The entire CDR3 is CASSRGGSTYEQYF.

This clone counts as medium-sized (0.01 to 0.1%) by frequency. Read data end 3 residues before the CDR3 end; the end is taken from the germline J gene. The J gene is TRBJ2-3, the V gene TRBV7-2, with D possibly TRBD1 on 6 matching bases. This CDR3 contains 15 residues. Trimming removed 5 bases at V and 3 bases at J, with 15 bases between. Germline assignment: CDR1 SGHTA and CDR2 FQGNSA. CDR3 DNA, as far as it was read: TGTGCCAGCAGCGTACTACAGGGTGAGACAGATACG. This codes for CASSVLQGETDT. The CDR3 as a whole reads CASSVLQGETDTQYF. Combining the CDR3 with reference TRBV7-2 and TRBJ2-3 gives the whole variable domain GAGVSQSPSNKVTEKGKDVELRCDPISGHTALYWYRQSLGQGLEFLIYFQGNSAPDKSGLPSDRFSAERTGGSVSTLTIQRTQQEDSAVYLCASSVLQGETDTQYFGPGTRLTVL.

The sequenced CDR3 bases are TGCAGCGTTGCAGAGGGGACCGGGGGGGAGACC. Its protein is CSVAEGTGGET. The CDR3 in its entirety is CSVAEGTGGETQYF. The chain combines TRBV29-1 with TRBJ2-5; the match to TRBD2 covers 7 bases. The CDR3 end is not reached by the read, which stops 3 residues before it; the germline J gene fills it in. V trimming: 4 bases; J trimming: 5 bases; junction bases outside the gene matches: 10. There are 14 residues in the CDR3. Germline-derived CDR1 and CDR2 are SQVTM and ANQGSEA.

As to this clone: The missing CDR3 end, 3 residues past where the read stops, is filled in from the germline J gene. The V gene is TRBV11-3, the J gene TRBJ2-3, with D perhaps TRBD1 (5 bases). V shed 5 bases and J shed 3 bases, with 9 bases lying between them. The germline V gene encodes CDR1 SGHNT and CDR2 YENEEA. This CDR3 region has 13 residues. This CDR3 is CASSRRQTDTQYF. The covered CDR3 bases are TGTGCCAGCAGCAGAAGACAGACAGATACG.

The CDR3 DNA, read in part, is TGCGCCAGCAGACACCGAGGGTCTGGGACAGTCTATGGC. It encodes CASRHRGSGTVYG. The CDR3 as a whole reads CASRHRGSGTVYGYTF. The chain recombines TRBV5-1 with TRBJ1-2, with 7 bases aligning to TRBD1. The observed sequence ends 3 residues before the CDR3 terminus, with the missing tail filled in from the germline J gene. Germline V lookup: CDR1 SGHRS, CDR2 YFSETQ. This CDR3 is 16 amino acids long. V gave up 5 bases and J gave up 4 bases; unmatched junction bases: 14.

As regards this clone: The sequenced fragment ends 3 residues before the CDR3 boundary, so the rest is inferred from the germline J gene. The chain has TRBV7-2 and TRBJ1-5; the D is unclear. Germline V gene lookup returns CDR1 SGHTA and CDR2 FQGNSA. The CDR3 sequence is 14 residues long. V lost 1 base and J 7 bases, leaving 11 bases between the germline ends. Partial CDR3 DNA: TGTGCCAGCAGCTTAGTCTCAGGAGGCCAGCCC. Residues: CASSLVSGGQP. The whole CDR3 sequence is CASSLVSGGQPQHF.

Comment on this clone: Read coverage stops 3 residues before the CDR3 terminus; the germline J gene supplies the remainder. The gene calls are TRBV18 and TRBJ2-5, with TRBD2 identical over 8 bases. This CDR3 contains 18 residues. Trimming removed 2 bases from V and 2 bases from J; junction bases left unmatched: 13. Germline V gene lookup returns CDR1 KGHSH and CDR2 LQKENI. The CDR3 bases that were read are TGTGCCAGCTCACCAAGGGTTCAAGCGGGGGTTCCACAAGAGACC. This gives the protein CASSPRVQAGVPQET. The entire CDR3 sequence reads CASSPRVQAGVPQETQYF.

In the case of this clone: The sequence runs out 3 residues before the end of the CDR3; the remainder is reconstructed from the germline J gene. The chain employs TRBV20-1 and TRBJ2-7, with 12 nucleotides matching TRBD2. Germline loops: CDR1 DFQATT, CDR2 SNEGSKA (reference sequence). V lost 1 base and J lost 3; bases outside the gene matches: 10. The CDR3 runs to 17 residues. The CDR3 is CSARGLELAGGHYEQYF. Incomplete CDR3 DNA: TGCAGTGCTAGAGGCCTAGAACTAGCGGGGGGCCACTACGAG.

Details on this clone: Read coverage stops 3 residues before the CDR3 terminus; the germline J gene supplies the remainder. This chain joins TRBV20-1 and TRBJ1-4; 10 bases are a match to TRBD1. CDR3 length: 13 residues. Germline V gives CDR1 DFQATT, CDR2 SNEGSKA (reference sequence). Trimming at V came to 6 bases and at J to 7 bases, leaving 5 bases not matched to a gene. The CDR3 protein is CSAGTGAAEKLFF. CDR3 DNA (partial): TGCAGTGCGGGGACAGGGGCAGCTGAAAAA.

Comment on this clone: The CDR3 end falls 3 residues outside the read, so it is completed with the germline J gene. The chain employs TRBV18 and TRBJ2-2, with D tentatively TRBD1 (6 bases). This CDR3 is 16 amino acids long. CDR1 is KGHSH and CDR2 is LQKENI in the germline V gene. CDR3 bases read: TGTGCCAGCTCACCGCAAACAGGGATAGTAGGTGAAAAG. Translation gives CASSPQTGIVGEK. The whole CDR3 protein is CASSPQTGIVGEKLFF.

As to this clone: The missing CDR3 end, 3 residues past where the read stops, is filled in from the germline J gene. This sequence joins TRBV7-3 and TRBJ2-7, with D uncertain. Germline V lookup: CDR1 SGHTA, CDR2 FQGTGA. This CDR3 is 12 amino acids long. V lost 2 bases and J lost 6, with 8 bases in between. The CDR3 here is CASSLPPGEQYF. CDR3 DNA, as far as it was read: TGTGCCAGCAGCTTACCCCCGGGCGAG.

The CDR3 loop is CASSVRVAGVSGELFF. The part of the CDR3 DNA that was read is TGTGCCAGCAGCGTACGTGTAGCGGGGGTTAGCGGGGAG. The chain uses TRBV9 and TRBJ2-2; 9 bases line up with TRBD2. From the germline J gene comes the end of the CDR3, since the read stops 3 residues before it. Germline CDR1 reads SGDLS; CDR2 reads YYNGEE. The CDR3 has 16 residues. The V gene end was trimmed by 1 base and the J gene end by 7 bases; junction bases not matched to a gene: 8. Full variable domain (outside the CDR3, taken from reference TRBV9 and TRBJ2-2): DSGVTQTPKHLITATGQRVTLRCSPRSGDLSVYWYQQSLDQGLQFLIQYYNGEERAKGNILERFSAQQFPDLHSELNLSSLELGDSALYFCASSVRVAGVSGELFFGEGSRLTVL.

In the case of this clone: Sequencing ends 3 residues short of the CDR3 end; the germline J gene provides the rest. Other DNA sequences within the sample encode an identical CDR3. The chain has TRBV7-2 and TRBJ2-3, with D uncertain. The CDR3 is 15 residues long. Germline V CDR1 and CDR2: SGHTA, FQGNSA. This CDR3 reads CASRYAEAHQETQYF. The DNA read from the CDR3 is TGTGCCAGCCGTTATGCGGAAGCGCATCAAGAGACG.